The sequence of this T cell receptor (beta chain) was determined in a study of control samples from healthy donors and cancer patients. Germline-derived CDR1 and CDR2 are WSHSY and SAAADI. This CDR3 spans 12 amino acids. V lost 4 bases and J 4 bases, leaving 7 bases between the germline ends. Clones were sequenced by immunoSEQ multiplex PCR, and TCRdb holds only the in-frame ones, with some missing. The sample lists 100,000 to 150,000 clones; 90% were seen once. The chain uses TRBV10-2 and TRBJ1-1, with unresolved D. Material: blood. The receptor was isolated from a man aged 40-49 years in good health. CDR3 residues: CASSGEFTEAFF. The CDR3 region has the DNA TGCGCCAGCAGTGGGGAGTTCACTGAAGCTTTCTTT.